A selection of T cell receptor beta chains follows, all from one sample in a study of shared clonotypes between healthy human individuals. Repertoires were generated with immunoSEQ multiplex PCR, while TCRdb's copy carries only in-frame clones and drops some. Of nearly 750,000 clones in the sample, about two thirds are singletons; the top ten hold over 1.5%. The source material was memory CD4+ T cells sorted from blood. These receptors came from a woman aged 25 to 39 in good health. The CDR3 runs from the conserved cysteine through the conserved F or W. Fields, in order: V gene, clone size, J gene, D gene, CDR3 protein, CDR3 DNA. A D gene is named only where the DNA matches it firmly. Not all rows give a size; the values are once, few, many and, for expanded clones, a class.

V gene: TRBV5-4
clone size: NA
J gene: TRBJ1-1
D gene: NA
CDR3 protein: CASSSSDGKAFF
CDR3 DNA: TGTGCCAGCAGCTCCTCGGACGGAAAAGCTTTCTTT

V gene: TRBV9
clone size: NA
J gene: TRBJ2-1
D gene: NA
CDR3 protein: CASSVPRGYQFF
CDR3 DNA: TGTGCCAGCAGCGTACCCCGGGGGTATCAGTTCTTC

V gene: TRBV5-1
clone size: NA
J gene: TRBJ2-5
D gene: TRBD2
CDR3 protein: CASSLGLAGFPQETQYF
CDR3 DNA: TGCGCCAGCAGCTTGGGACTAGCGGGTTTCCCCCAAGAGACCCAGTACTTC

V gene: TRBV27
clone size: NA
J gene: TRBJ2-7
D gene: NA
CDR3 protein: CASTPRGKGGSYEQYF
CDR3 DNA: TGTGCCAGCACGCCTCGGGGGAAAGGGGGCTCCTACGAGCAGTACTTC

V gene: TRBV28
clone size: NA
J gene: TRBJ1-2
D gene: NA
CDR3 protein: CASSLDRKYGYTF
CDR3 DNA: TGTGCCAGCAGTTTAGACAGGAAATATGGCTACACCTTC

V gene: TRBV27
clone size: NA
J gene: TRBJ1-5
D gene: NA
CDR3 protein: CASSPAYGFSNQPQHF
CDR3 DNA: TGTGCCAGCAGTCCGGCGTACGGCTTTAGCAATCAGCCCCAGCATTTT

V gene: TRBV13
clone size: NA
J gene: TRBJ2-7
D gene: NA
CDR3 protein: CASSSPFEQYF
CDR3 DNA: TGTGCCAGCAGCTCCCCCTTTGAGCAGTACTTC

V gene: TRBV4-1
clone size: NA
J gene: TRBJ1-4
D gene: NA
CDR3 protein: CASSPAWEGGSEKLFF
CDR3 DNA: TGCGCCAGCAGTCCAGCCTGGGAGGGAGGGAGTGAAAAACTGTTTTTT

V gene: TRBV7-9
clone size: NA
J gene: TRBJ2-1
D gene: TRBD2
CDR3 protein: CASSFNVASGSREQFF
CDR3 DNA: TGTGCCAGCAGCTTCAATGTCGCTAGCGGGAGTCGGGAGCAGTTCTTC

V gene: TRBV12-5
clone size: NA
J gene: TRBJ2-2
D gene: NA
CDR3 protein: CASGPDSGVTGELFF
CDR3 DNA: TGTGCTAGTGGACCCGATTCAGGCGTCACCGGGGAGCTGTTTTTT

V gene: TRBV18
clone size: NA
J gene: TRBJ2-7
D gene: NA
CDR3 protein: CASSPTGNPTYEQYF
CDR3 DNA: TGTGCCAGCTCACCAACTGGGAATCCCACTTACGAGCAGTACTTC

V gene: TRBV7-8
clone size: NA
J gene: TRBJ2-3
D gene: TRBD2
CDR3 protein: CASSPRTSGGGGYF
CDR3 DNA: TGTGCCAGCAGCCCCAGGACAAGCGGGGGGGGCGGGTATTTT

V gene: TRBV5-4
clone size: few
J gene: TRBJ2-1
D gene: TRBD1
CDR3 protein: CASSLVGQGRNEQFF
CDR3 DNA: TGTGCCAGCAGCTTGGTTGGACAGGGACGCAATGAGCAGTTCTTC

V gene: TRBV4-1
clone size: NA
J gene: TRBJ2-7
D gene: TRBD2
CDR3 protein: CASRRTSGSYEQYF
CDR3 DNA: TGCGCCAGCAGGCGGACTAGCGGATCCTACGAGCAGTACTTC

V gene: TRBV29-1
clone size: NA
J gene: TRBJ2-5
D gene: NA
CDR3 protein: CSARQLQETQYF
CDR3 DNA: TGCAGCGCTAGACAGCTCCAAGAGACCCAGTACTTC

V gene: TRBV6-1
clone size: NA
J gene: TRBJ2-5
D gene: NA
CDR3 protein: CASSGAGETQYF
CDR3 DNA: TGTGCCAGCAGTGGGGCTGGCGAGACCCAGTACTTC

V gene: TRBV7-6
clone size: many
J gene: TRBJ1-3
D gene: NA
CDR3 protein: CASSARTVNSGNTIYF
CDR3 DNA: TGTGCCAGCAGCGCGCGGACCGTAAACTCTGGAAACACCATATATTTT

V gene: TRBV27
clone size: NA
J gene: TRBJ2-3
D gene: TRBD2
CDR3 protein: CASSLPGRGDTQYF
CDR3 DNA: TGTGCCAGCAGTTTACCGGGGCGGGGGGATACGCAGTATTTT

V gene: TRBV7-9
clone size: NA
J gene: TRBJ2-7
D gene: TRBD2
CDR3 protein: CASSSSTSGRASLYEQYF
CDR3 DNA: TGTGCCAGCAGCTCCTCGACTAGCGGGAGGGCCTCTTTGTACGAGCAGTACTTC

V gene: TRBV7-9
clone size: NA
J gene: TRBJ2-6
D gene: TRBD1
CDR3 protein: CASSFAGQGWSGANVLTF
CDR3 DNA: TGTGCCAGCAGCTTTGCTGGACAGGGTTGGTCCGGGGCCAACGTCCTGACTTTC

V gene: TRBV7-9
clone size: NA
J gene: TRBJ1-6
D gene: NA
CDR3 protein: CASSFRAAGSPLHF
CDR3 DNA: TGTGCCAGCAGCTTCCGGGCGGCTGGGTCACCCCTCCACTTT

V gene: TRBV5-1
clone size: NA
J gene: TRBJ2-3
D gene: NA
CDR3 protein: CASSLGVAASTDTQYF
CDR3 DNA: TGCGCCAGCAGCTTGGGGGTAGCGGCTAGCACAGATACGCAGTATTTT

V gene: TRBV27
clone size: NA
J gene: TRBJ1-1
D gene: NA
CDR3 protein: CASRKKGAELSYEAFF
CDR3 DNA: TGTGCCAGCAGAAAAAAAGGGGCAGAGCTCTCCTATGAAGCTTTCTTT

V gene: TRBV2
clone size: NA
J gene: TRBJ1-5
D gene: NA
CDR3 protein: CASSADGLKGVAQHF
CDR3 DNA: TGTGCCAGCAGTGCTGACGGACTCAAAGGTGTAGCCCAGCATTTT

V gene: TRBV6-6
clone size: NA
J gene: TRBJ2-7
D gene: TRBD2
CDR3 protein: CASGPSGTVYEQYF
CDR3 DNA: TGTGCCAGCGGTCCTAGCGGGACTGTTTACGAGCAGTACTTC

V gene: TRBV7-6
clone size: NA
J gene: TRBJ2-4
D gene: NA
CDR3 protein: CASSPIVGVNIQYF
CDR3 DNA: TGTGCCAGCAGCCCTATAGTGGGAGTAAACATTCAGTACTTC

V gene: TRBV7-9
clone size: NA
J gene: TRBJ2-7
D gene: NA
CDR3 protein: CASSAQGNSYEQYF
CDR3 DNA: TGTGCCAGCAGCGCACAGGGCAATTCCTACGAGCAGTACTTC

V gene: TRBV7-2
clone size: NA
J gene: TRBJ1-1
D gene: NA
CDR3 protein: CASSLWTMENTEAFF
CDR3 DNA: TGTGCCAGCAGCTTATGGACAATGGAGAACACTGAAGCTTTCTTT

V gene: TRBV14
clone size: once
J gene: TRBJ2-5
D gene: NA
CDR3 protein: CASSQALAQKGTQYF
CDR3 DNA: TGTGCCAGCAGCCAAGCACTTGCTCAAAAGGGGACCCAGTACTTC

V gene: TRBV5-6
clone size: NA
J gene: TRBJ2-3
D gene: NA
CDR3 protein: CASSSYQGYGGTDTQYF
CDR3 DNA: TGTGCCAGCAGTTCCTACCAGGGGTACGGGGGGACAGATACGCAGTATTTT

V gene: TRBV28
clone size: NA
J gene: TRBJ2-7
D gene: NA
CDR3 protein: CASSFRQGNREQYF
CDR3 DNA: TGTGCCAGCAGTTTTCGGCAGGGGAATCGCGAGCAGTACTTC

V gene: TRBV6-1
clone size: NA
J gene: TRBJ1-2
D gene: NA
CDR3 protein: CASSEAGTTGYTF
CDR3 DNA: TGTGCCAGCAGTGAAGCCGGGACGACTGGCTACACCTTC

V gene: TRBV5-1
clone size: NA
J gene: TRBJ1-1
D gene: NA
CDR3 protein: CASSLEATNTEAFF
CDR3 DNA: TGCGCCAGCAGCTTGGAGGCAACGAACACTGAAGCTTTCTTT

V gene: TRBV5-1
clone size: once
J gene: TRBJ1-1
D gene: NA
CDR3 protein: CASSFGGPNTEAFF
CDR3 DNA: TGCGCCAGCAGCTTCGGGGGCCCGAACACTGAAGCTTTCTTT

V gene: TRBV7-2
clone size: NA
J gene: TRBJ2-7
D gene: TRBD1
CDR3 protein: CASSRDRYEQYF
CDR3 DNA: TGTGCCAGCAGCCGGGACAGGTACGAGCAGTACTTC

V gene: TRBV4-1
clone size: few
J gene: TRBJ2-3
D gene: NA
CDR3 protein: CASSPMGVRSTDTQYF
CDR3 DNA: TGCGCCAGCAGCCCCATGGGGGTAAGAAGCACAGATACGCAGTATTTT

V gene: TRBV27
clone size: NA
J gene: TRBJ2-5
D gene: NA
CDR3 protein: CASSSQGWQETQYF
CDR3 DNA: TGTGCCAGCAGTTCGCAGGGGTGGCAAGAGACCCAGTACTTC

V gene: TRBV13
clone size: NA
J gene: TRBJ2-7
D gene: NA
CDR3 protein: CASSLSLGEEQYF
CDR3 DNA: TGTGCCAGCAGCTTAAGCCTAGGAGAGGAGCAGTACTTC

V gene: TRBV18
clone size: NA
J gene: TRBJ2-7
D gene: NA
CDR3 protein: CASSSGHPTYEQYF
CDR3 DNA: TGTGCCAGCTCGAGTGGACACCCAACCTACGAGCAGTACTTC

V gene: TRBV7-9
clone size: NA
J gene: TRBJ2-1
D gene: NA
CDR3 protein: CASSLVSGEQFF
CDR3 DNA: TGTGCCAGCAGCTTAGTCTCTGGTGAGCAGTTCTTC

V gene: TRBV9
clone size: few
J gene: TRBJ2-7
D gene: TRBD1
CDR3 protein: CASSATSGQVSGEQYF
CDR3 DNA: TGTGCCAGCAGCGCAACCTCCGGACAGGTGAGCGGCGAGCAGTACTTC

V gene: TRBV28
clone size: NA
J gene: TRBJ1-2
D gene: NA
CDR3 protein: CASSLLDHGYTF
CDR3 DNA: TGTGCCAGCAGTTTATTGGATCATGGCTACACCTTC

V gene: TRBV14
clone size: NA
J gene: TRBJ2-1
D gene: NA
CDR3 protein: CASSQRASRTSYNEQFF
CDR3 DNA: TGTGCCAGCAGCCAAAGAGCTAGCAGAACTTCCTACAATGAGCAGTTCTTC

V gene: TRBV5-5
clone size: NA
J gene: TRBJ1-3
D gene: NA
CDR3 protein: CASSLGGRPGNTIYF
CDR3 DNA: TGTGCCAGCAGCTTGGGGGGACGACCTGGAAACACCATATATTTT

V gene: TRBV19
clone size: NA
J gene: TRBJ1-5
D gene: TRBD1
CDR3 protein: CASSGRGRRSNQPQHF
CDR3 DNA: TGTGCCAGTAGTGGCAGGGGGAGGAGAAGCAATCAGCCCCAGCATTTT

V gene: TRBV11-2
clone size: NA
J gene: TRBJ2-7
D gene: NA
CDR3 protein: CASSLAWIDEQYF
CDR3 DNA: TGTGCCAGCAGCTTAGCCTGGATCGACGAGCAGTACTTC